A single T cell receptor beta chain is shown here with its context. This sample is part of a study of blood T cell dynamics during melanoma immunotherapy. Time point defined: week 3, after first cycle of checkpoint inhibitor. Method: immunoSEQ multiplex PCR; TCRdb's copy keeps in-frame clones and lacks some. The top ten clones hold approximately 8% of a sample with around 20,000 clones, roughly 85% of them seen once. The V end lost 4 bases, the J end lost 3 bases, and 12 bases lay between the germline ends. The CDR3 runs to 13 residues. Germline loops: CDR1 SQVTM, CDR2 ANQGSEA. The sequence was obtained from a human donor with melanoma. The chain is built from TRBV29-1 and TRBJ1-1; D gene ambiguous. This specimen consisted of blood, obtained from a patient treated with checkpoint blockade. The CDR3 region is CSVGGDGDTEAFF. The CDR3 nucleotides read TGCAGCGTTGGAGGCGACGGTGACACTGAAGCTTTCTTT. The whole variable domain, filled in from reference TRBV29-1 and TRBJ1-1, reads SAVISQKPSRDICQRGTSLTIQCQVDSQVTMMFWYRQQPGQSLTLIATANQGSEATYESGFVIDKFPISRPNLTFSTLTVSNMSPEDSSIYLCSVGGDGDTEAFFGQGTRLTVV.